Each of the 13 T cell receptor beta chains below was sequenced from the same sample in a study of CD8 T cells in ankylosing spondylitis. Findings and caveats of the study: A TCR beta motif of fewer than 10 highly homologous variants seemed to mark ankylosing spondylitis blood.

No antigens are known for them. TCRdb re-analysed the 5' RACE reads in MiXCR, keeping a single row per CDR3 protein. The sample shows 700,000 to 850,000 distinct CDR3 sequences, about 12% of them seen only once. Sequencing used blood, either unsorted or a sorted T cell fraction (not recorded which). These receptors came from a male donor with ankylosing spondylitis.

This clonotype was seen repeatedly, ten times or more. The gene calls are TRBV7-2 and TRBJ1-1; D remains ambiguous. The V end was cut by 3 bases, the J end by 2 bases, with 10 bases between. This CDR3 has 14 residues. Germline-derived CDR1 and CDR2 are SGHTA and FQGNSA. CDR3 in amino acids: CASSFFPGNTEAFF. CDR3 bases: TGTGCCAGCAGCTTCTTTCCCGGTAACACTGAAGCTTTCTTT.

The chain recombines TRBV6-5 with TRBJ2-3, with D perhaps matching TRBD1 (5 bases). The CDR3 covers 16 residues. Trimming shortened V by 0 bases and J by 6 bases, and 16 bases separated the two germline ends. Germline lookup yields CDR1 MNHEY and CDR2 SVGAGI. CDR3: CASSYSTPGAGDTQYF. The CDR3 DNA reads TGTGCCAGCAGTTACTCGACCCCTGGAGCAGGGGATACGCAGTATTTT.

The V gene is TRBV4-3, the J gene TRBJ2-3; a weak D match, TRBD2 (6 bases). This CDR3 spans 18 amino acids. Germline V CDR1 and CDR2: LGHNA, YSLEER. The V end lost 1 base, the J end lost 4 bases, and 21 bases lay between the germline ends. The CDR3 DNA sequence: TGCGCCAGCAGCCAAGTATCCGGGACTCCCTCCGTCGCAGATACGCAGTATTTT. This encodes CASSQVSGTPSVADTQYF.

The chain recombines TRBV5-1 with TRBJ2-2; a possible D gene is TRBD1 (6 bases). CDR3 size: 14 residues. In germline, CDR1 is SGHRS, CDR2 YFSETQ. V lost 5 bases and J 0 bases, leaving 8 bases between the germline ends. This CDR3 is CASRGGANTGELFF. The CDR3 region has the DNA TGCGCCAGCAGAGGGGGAGCGAACACCGGGGAGCTGTTTTTT.

This clonotype has ten or more counts. This sequence joins TRBV6-5 and TRBJ2-1; no definite D call. Germline CDR1 and CDR2: MNHEY and SVGAGI. CDR3 length: 17 residues. V lost 6 bases to trimming and J lost 6 bases, with 24 bases between them. CDR3 bases: TGTGCCAGCAGCTACGGGCCTCCCCCAGGCCCCGTCAATGAGCAGTTCTTC. Translating gives CASSYGPPPGPVNEQFF.

This clonotype was found many times. V usage is TRBV20-1 and J usage is TRBJ2-7; 13 bases are a match to TRBD2. The CDR3 runs 14 residues. Unmatched junction bases numbered 10, after V lost 5 bases and J lost 9 bases. The germline V gene has CDR1 DFQATT and CDR2 SNEGSKA (reference sequence). This chain's CDR3 is CSAGTSGDLWGQYF. DNA for the CDR3: TGCAGTGCTGGGACTAGCGGGGACCTCTGGGGGCAGTACTTC.

This chain uses TRBV5-6 with TRBJ2-1, with D possibly called TRBD1 or TRBD2 (5 bases each). The CDR3 runs 14 residues. V lost 4 bases to trimming and J lost 3 bases, with 11 bases between them. Germline CDR1 reads SGHDT; CDR2 reads YYEEEE. The CDR3: CASSPGDHYNEQFF. The CDR3 coding sequence is TGTGCCAGCAGCCCCGGGGACCACTACAATGAGCAGTTCTTC. The complete variable domain, with remaining parts taken from reference TRBV5-6 and TRBJ2-1, reads DAGVTQSPTHLIKTRGQQVTLRCSPKSGHDTVSWYQQALGQGPQFIFQYYEEEERQRGNFPDRFSGHQFPNYSSELNVNALLLGDSALYLCASSPGDHYNEQFFGPGTRLTVL.

In its sample, this clonotype was seen many times. The genes are TRBV7-2 and TRBJ2-3, with 8 bases that match TRBD2. Germline assignment: CDR1 SGHTA and CDR2 FQGNSA. This CDR3 is built from 15 residues. V gave up 0 bases and J gave up 7 bases; unmatched junction bases: 6. The CDR3 nucleotides read TGTGCCAGCAGCTTAGCCCAACTAGCGGCAAATACGCAGTATTTT. Translation: CASSLAQLAANTQYF.

The chain couples TRBV5-1 to TRBJ1-1, with D possibly matching TRBD1 (6 bases). CDR1 is SGHRS, CDR2 YFSETQ, per germline. V was shortened by 2 bases and J by 3 bases, with 11 bases between the two germline ends. CDR3 length equals 14 residues. The chain's CDR3 is CASSFQGSDTEAFF. The CDR3 nucleotides read TGCGCCAGCAGCTTCCAGGGGTCGGACACTGAAGCTTTCTTT.

This clonotype has just a few counts. The rearrangement uses TRBV12-3 or TRBV12-4 and TRBJ2-1; 7 nucleotides line up with TRBD2. The V segment lost 5 bases and the J segment 5 bases; nucleotides outside the gene matches: 9. The CDR3 is 15 amino acids. The CDR3 loop reads CASSPPLGLNNEQFF. CDR3 coding DNA: TGTGCCAGCAGTCCCCCCCTGGGACTAAACAATGAGCAGTTCTTC.

This clonotype was detected only once. This sequence joins TRBV5-4 and TRBJ2-5, with D unresolved. Germline CDR1 reads SGHNT; CDR2 reads YYREEE (reference sequence). Trimming took off 4 bases at V and 1 base at J, with 8 bases between the two ends. The CDR3 contains 13 residues. The CDR3 loop reads CASSARFQETQYF. The CDR3 region has the DNA TGTGCCAGCAGCGCCAGGTTCCAAGAGACCCAGTACTTC.

The chain recombines TRBV5-1 with TRBJ2-3; the match to TRBD2 covers 7 bases. Trimming took 4 bases from V and 2 from J; bases not matched to a gene: 4. Germline CDR1 and CDR2: SGHRS and YFSETQ. CDR3 length: 14 amino acids. The CDR3 loop reads CASSRSGPTDTQYF. As DNA, the CDR3 is TGCGCCAGCAGCCGTAGCGGGCCCACAGATACGCAGTATTTT.

CDR3 in DNA: TGTGCCAGCAGCTTAGCGTTGGGAGTAATGAGTGAGCAGTTCTTC. Amino acid sequence: CASSLALGVMSEQFF. The V and J genes are TRBV7-6 and TRBJ2-1, with D possibly being TRBD2 (5 bases). From germline, CDR1 is SGHVS and CDR2 FNYEAQ. The V and J ends lost 0 bases and 9 bases respectively, with 15 bases between them. The CDR3 runs to 15 residues.